This TCR beta chain came from a study of cytotoxic CD8 clonotypes in ibrutinib-treated CLL. About the study: Complete response was seen in 2 patients and partial in some 25; about twelve progressed and some 14 stayed remitted after a median approximately 70 months.

Study-level results: Clonality at baseline surpassed age-matched healthy donors and tracked circulating CD8+ T-cell counts. Having risen at ibrutinib response, clonality had fallen back toward baseline by progression.

Germline V gene sequence: CDR1 SEHNR, CDR2 FQNEAQ (reference sequence). The CDR3 has 12 residues. Trimming pared 5 bases from V and 6 bases from J, leaving 11 bases between. A note on this clone: Its cognate antigen is unknown.

Target depth was 1 in 200,000 to 1 in 1 million T cells, about 10x per clonotype. Measured with immunoSEQ multiplex PCR; TCRdb has only the in-frame clones, and not every one. The table records about 140,000 clones, roughly 80% of them present only once. The chain recombines TRBV7-9 with TRBJ2-7; the D is unclear. The specimen comprised PBMCs, sampled after 12 months of ibrutinib treatment. The receptor was derived from a human donor with chronic lymphocytic leukemia. CDR3 amino acids: CASSPLPGEQYF. The CDR3 bases are TGTGCCAGCAGCCCGCTCCCCGGCGAGCAGTACTTC.